This is a list of T cell receptor beta chains from one sample in a study of lymphopenia after photon versus proton radiotherapy. Some clones are missing from TCRdb's copy, which holds only in-frame ones; the method was immunoSEQ multiplex PCR. Of approximately 62,000 clones in the sample, about 81% were seen once. Sequencing was performed on peripheral blood, taken from a patient treated with proton-based radiotherapy. These receptor sequences come from a man aged 55 to 69 with pancreatic cancer. Both conserved end residues are part of each CDR3. A D gene is named only where the DNA matches it firmly. A row's size may be missing; if present it is once, few, many or a size class.

J gene | V gene | clone size | D gene | CDR3 protein | CDR3 DNA
TRBJ1-2 | TRBV6-1 | - | - | CASTISGIYGYTF | TGTGCCAGCACCATATCAGGAATCTATGGCTACACCTTC
TRBJ1-5 | TRBV28 | once | TRBD1 | CASSLGQGFRQPQHF | TGTGCCAGCAGTTTAGGACAGGGATTTAGGCAGCCCCAGCATTTT
TRBJ1-1 | TRBV7-9 | few | - | CASSLDRTEAFF | TGTGCCAGCAGCCTCGACCGCACTGAAGCTTTCTTT
TRBJ2-5 | TRBV7-2 | - | TRBD1 | CASSSQGFSETQYF | TGTGCCAGCAGCTCACAGGGGTTTTCGGAGACCCAGTACTTC
TRBJ1-4 | TRBV5-5 | - | - | CASSLQSNEKLFF | TGTGCCAGCAGCTTACAGAGTAATGAAAAACTGTTTTTT
TRBJ2-4 | TRBV13 | - | - | CASSLTGRAKNIQYF | TGTGCCAGCAGCCTCACAGGGAGAGCCAAAAACATTCAGTACTTC
TRBJ2-7 | TRBV2 | once | TRBD1 | CASSKNRGNIGEQYF | TGTGCCAGCAGCAAAAACAGGGGGAATATAGGAGAGCAGTACTTC
TRBJ2-3 | TRBV7-9 | - | TRBD1 | CASSYRDRVADTQYF | TGTGCCAGCAGCTATCGGGACAGGGTCGCAGATACGCAGTATTTT
TRBJ2-6 | TRBV21-1 | few | - | CASSKDGTEISGANVLTF | TGTGCCAGCAGCAAAGACGGGACAGAAATCTCTGGGGCCAACGTCCTGACTTTC
TRBJ1-5 | TRBV6-6 | - | - | CASSYSRDQPQHF | TGTGCCAGCAGTTACTCACGGGATCAGCCCCAGCATTTT
TRBJ2-6 | TRBV28 | few | TRBD1 | CASSSRGPGANVLTF | TGTGCCAGCAGCTCCAGGGGGCCTGGGGCCAACGTCCTGACTTTC
TRBJ1-5 | TRBV10-3 | - | - | CAISDPRPGVGNQPQHF | TGTGCCATCAGTGACCCTCGACCCGGTGTAGGCAATCAGCCCCAGCATTTT
TRBJ2-4 | TRBV19 | once | - | CASSLTGNIQYF | TGTGCCAGTAGTCTAACGGGAAACATTCAGTACTTC
TRBJ2-5 | TRBV11-2 | - | - | CASSLGQKETQYF | TGTGCCAGCAGCTTAGGGCAAAAAGAGACCCAGTACTTC
TRBJ2-7 | TRBV29-1 | once | TRBD2 | CSVEAGGTYEQYF | TGCAGCGTTGAAGCGGGGGGAACCTACGAGCAGTACTTC
TRBJ2-1 | TRBV9 | few | - | CASSVGLAGDEQFF | TGTGCCAGCAGCGTAGGGCTAGCTGGGGATGAGCAGTTCTTC
TRBJ2-1 | TRBV5-1 | - | TRBD2 | CASSLEGAGRSYNEQFF | TGCGCCAGCAGCTTGGAGGGAGCGGGACGCTCCTACAATGAGCAGTTCTTC
TRBJ2-1 | TRBV7-2 | - | - | CASSHSPAGPTGNEQFF | TGTGCCAGCAGCCACTCCCCCGCTGGTCCAACCGGCAATGAGCAGTTCTTC
TRBJ2-1 | TRBV27 | - | TRBD2 | CASKGSGRGNEQFF | TGTGCCAGCAAAGGAAGCGGGAGGGGCAATGAGCAGTTCTTC
TRBJ2-7 | TRBV6-5 | - | - | CASSPGAYEQYF | TGTGCCAGCAGCCCCGGGGCCTACGAGCAGTACTTC
TRBJ2-1 | TRBV5-5 | - | - | CASSPDWGESEQFF | TGTGCCAGCAGCCCAGACTGGGGAGAGAGTGAGCAGTTCTTC
TRBJ1-3 | TRBV30 | few | - | CAWSWAEGNTIYF | TGTGCCTGGAGTTGGGCAGAGGGAAACACCATATATTTT
TRBJ1-4 | TRBV15 | - | - | CATSTRTTNEKLFF | TGTGCCACCAGCACCCGGACAACTAATGAAAAACTGTTTTTT
TRBJ1-2 | TRBV11-2 | - | - | CASTNPDISAYGYTF | TGTGCCAGCACCAACCCCGACATCTCAGCCTATGGCTACACCTTC
TRBJ2-1 | TRBV28 | - | TRBD2 | CASISLAETYNEQFF | TGTGCCAGCATCAGCCTAGCGGAAACCTACAATGAGCAGTTCTTC
TRBJ1-5 | TRBV9 | - | - | CASRLSGGSNQPQHF | TGTGCCAGCAGACTGAGCGGGGGTAGCAATCAGCCCCAGCATTTT
TRBJ1-2 | TRBV11-2 | - | - | CASSLDWAGTIGYTF | TGTGCCAGCAGCTTAGATTGGGCAGGGACTATAGGCTACACCTTC
TRBJ1-1 | TRBV6-5 | few | TRBD1 | CASSDRVKAFF | TGTGCCAGCAGCGACAGGGTTAAAGCTTTCTTT
TRBJ2-3 | TRBV5-1 | - | - | CASSNLRGPDTQYF | TGCGCCAGCAGCAATCTCAGGGGACCAGATACGCAGTATTTT
TRBJ1-1 | TRBV4-3 | few | - | CASSQEPQGGTEAFF | TGCGCCAGCAGCCAAGAGCCACAGGGAGGTACTGAAGCTTTCTTT
TRBJ2-7 | TRBV5-8 | - | TRBD2 | CASSEGTSGSGNEQYF | TGTGCCAGCTCCGAGGGGACTAGCGGGAGTGGCAACGAGCAGTACTTC
TRBJ1-1 | TRBV19 | once | - | CASRVLQGTTEAFF | TGTGCCAGTAGGGTGCTACAGGGTACGACTGAAGCTTTCTTT
TRBJ2-1 | TRBV7-8 | - | TRBD2 | CASSPIRTRMSEQFF | TGTGCCAGCAGCCCTATTAGGACTAGAATGAGTGAGCAGTTCTTC
TRBJ1-2 | TRBV4-1 | - | TRBD1 | CASSQRAQQGAANYGYTF | TGCGCCAGCAGCCAAAGGGCCCAACAGGGGGCGGCTAACTATGGCTACACCTTC
TRBJ2-7 | TRBV6-5 | - | TRBD2 | CASSYSSGSYEQYF | TGTGCCAGCAGTTACTCGAGCGGGAGCTACGAGCAGTACTTC
TRBJ1-1 | TRBV7-9 | - | - | CASSSPGGQNTEAFF | TGTGCCAGCAGCTCGCCGGGAGGACAGAACACTGAAGCTTTCTTT
TRBJ1-1 | TRBV6-6 | - | - | CASIGPGAEAFF | TGTGCCAGCATTGGTCCCGGAGCTGAAGCTTTCTTT
TRBJ1-1 | TRBV4-1 | - | - | CASSQPQGRPFTEAFF | TGCGCCAGCAGCCAACCTCAGGGGCGCCCCTTTACTGAAGCTTTCTTT
TRBJ2-2 | TRBV5-1 | - | TRBD1 | CASSSAGGRGQFGELFF | TGCGCCAGCAGCTCAGCTGGGGGCAGGGGGCAGTTCGGGGAGCTGTTTTTT
TRBJ2-7 | TRBV4-3 | - | - | CASSQEWGYEQYF | TGCGCCAGCAGCCAAGAATGGGGCTACGAGCAGTACTTC
TRBJ2-1 | TRBV14 | once | TRBD2 | CASSRPAGTMNEQFF | TGTGCCAGCAGCCGACCAGCGGGAACCATGAATGAGCAGTTCTTC
TRBJ2-7 | TRBV21-1 | - | - | CASSMTGSIVSGGTTVDVYEQYF | TGTGCCAGCAGCATGACAGGTTCGATCGTCTCCGGTGGTACTACGGTAGATGTCTACGAGCAGTACTTC